Listed here is a single TCR beta chain. Its target is unknown. The donors, all healthy, were Caucasians living in Russia, aged about 6 to 95. At least 6 micrograms of total RNA were extracted per sample. PCR was performed a second time for about 7 to 11 cycles using a sample-barcoded 5' primer and a J-beta primer mix. TCRdb passed the 5' RACE reads through MiXCR, listing each CDR3 protein once. The sample records roughly 1.5 million distinct CDR3 sequences, around 40% being singletons. This specimen belongs to a study of blood T cells in healthy people across ages. For the study at large: Through template switching, about one barcoded beta molecule was captured per two T cells, as measured in model experiments. Study-wide findings and caveats: Both higher diversity and more naive CD4+ cells marked long-lived donors when set against aged donors.

The CDR3 extends over 20 amino acids. The V and J genes are TRBV21-1 and TRBJ2-1; the listed D gene, TRBD1, was not tested against the DNA. TRBV21-1 is classified as a pseudogene. The material sequenced was blood. The TCR comes from a woman younger than 30 in good health. The CDR3 nucleotides read TGTGCCAGCAGCAAAATAGCGGGCAGGGGGGAAGGGATTCTATACAATGAGCAGTTCTTC. It is translated as CASSKIAGRGEGILYNEQFF.